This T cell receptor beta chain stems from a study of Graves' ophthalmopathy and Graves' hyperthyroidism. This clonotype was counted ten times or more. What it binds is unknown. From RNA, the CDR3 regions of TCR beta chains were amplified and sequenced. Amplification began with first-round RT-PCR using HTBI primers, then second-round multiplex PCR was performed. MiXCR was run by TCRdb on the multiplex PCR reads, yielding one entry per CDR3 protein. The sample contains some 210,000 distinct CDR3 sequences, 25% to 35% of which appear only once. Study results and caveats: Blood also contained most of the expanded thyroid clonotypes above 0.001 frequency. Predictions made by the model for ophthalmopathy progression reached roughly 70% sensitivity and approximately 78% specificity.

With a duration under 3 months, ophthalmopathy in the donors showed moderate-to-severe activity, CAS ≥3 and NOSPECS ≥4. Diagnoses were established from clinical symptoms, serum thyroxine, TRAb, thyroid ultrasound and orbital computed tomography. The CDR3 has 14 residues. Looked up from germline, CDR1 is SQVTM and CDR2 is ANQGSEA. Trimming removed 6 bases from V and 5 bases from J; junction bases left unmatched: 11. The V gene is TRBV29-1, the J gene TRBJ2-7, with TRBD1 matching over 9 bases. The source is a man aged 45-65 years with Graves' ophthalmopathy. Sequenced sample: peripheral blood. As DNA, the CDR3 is TGCAGCGTGAAGGGCCGGGACAGGGTTGACGAGCAGTACTTC. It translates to CSVKGRDRVDEQYF.